This T cell receptor beta chain came from a study of CD8+CD57+ T cells in acquired aplastic anemia. Study summary: The sorted CD4+ and CD8+ cells yielded an average about 3.3 ug of DNA.

It was genomic DNA that served as the template for profiling TCR beta VDJ and CDR3. TCRdb fed the reads into MiXCR, producing one record per CDR3 protein. The repertoire holds roughly 200,000 distinct CDR3 sequences, with 63% as singletons. V was cut by 5 bases and J by 6 bases, with 11 bases left in between. This CDR3 is 13 amino acids long. Germline-derived CDR1 and CDR2 are LNHDA and SQIVND (reference sequence). Patients selected for sequencing had displayed CD8+CD57+ cell expansion by flow cytometry. Every patient had severe acquired aplastic anemia. This clonotype turned up a few times. Its antigen is still unknown. General study findings and limits: Around 30 was the count of CD8+ CDR3 sequences that patients shared with controls. The study found no significant CD8+ Simpson's diversity difference between patients and controls.

The sample taken for sequencing was sorted CD4+, CD8+, or CD8+CD57+ T cells (not recorded which) from PBMCs. This chain uses TRBV19 with TRBJ1-5; no reliable D call. The sequence came from a human donor with aplastic anemia. In DNA, the CDR3 is TGTGCCAGTAGTTTAGGTTCACGTCAGCCCCAGCATTTT. Its translation: CASSLGSRQPQHF.